This TCR beta chain was sequenced during a study of post-analysis software for immune sequencing data. Whole-study findings and limits: A handful of TRBV segments, including TRBV5-6, TRBV5-1 and TRBV20-1, were more frequent in patients than controls. The study found significantly lower normalized Chao1 diversity in multiple sclerosis patients than in controls.

This clonotype was picked up many times. The antigen is unknown. Germline assignment: CDR1 ENHRY and CDR2 SYGVKD. The CDR3 length is 13 residues. V lost 4 bases and J 3 bases, leaving 9 bases between the germline ends. Sequencing libraries made from TCR beta cDNA carried unique molecular identifiers. TCRdb redid the calling of the PCR reads with MiXCR, one entry per CDR3 protein. The table includes 170,000 or so distinct CDR3 sequences, 30% detected once. This receptor was identified in a girl aged 10 to 17 with multiple sclerosis. Material: blood. The rearrangement joins TRBV10-3 to TRBJ2-5; D gene ambiguous. Written as DNA, the CDR3 is TGTGCCATCAGTGGTGGGTCCAAAGAGACCCAGTACTTC. This translates into CAISGGSKETQYF.